A selection of T cell receptor beta chains follows, all from one sample in a study of early T cells in non-severe SARS-CoV-2 infection. TCRdb called the 5' RACE reads again in MiXCR, with one record for every CDR3 protein. The data hold about 83,000 distinct CDR3 sequences, with roughly an eighth observed a single time. Sequenced material: whole blood. Receptors originate from an adult who was a healthcare worker with PCR-confirmed SARS-CoV-2 infection or an uninfected control (not recorded which). CDR3s include the opening cysteine and the closing phenylalanine or tryptophan. A clone size is listed for some rows: how often the clone was seen (once, few, many), or a class if it is expanded.

TRBV7-9,-,TRBJ2-5,CASGGQETQYF
TRBV27,many,TRBJ2-2,CASSSRGRGIGAGELFF
TRBV20-1,few,TRBJ2-2,CSARPTSNTGELFF
TRBV11-2,few,TRBJ2-7,CASSLGGAGGLSYEQYF
TRBV6-5,-,TRBJ2-1,CASSYFPGANEQFF
TRBV19,few,TRBJ2-2,CASSKVSGELFF
TRBV29-1,once,TRBJ2-2,CSVELLNTGELFF
TRBV5-3,few,TRBJ2-7,CARSFNRGGYSSYEQYF
TRBV9,-,TRBJ2-1,CASSTPSEQFF
TRBV7-2,-,TRBJ2-7,CASSLIPRGRPYEQYF
TRBV3-2,few,TRBJ2-1,CASSPRRTAYNEQFF
TRBV6-2/TRBV6-3,-,TRBJ2-2,CASSYTGLAGELFF
TRBV7-2,-,TRBJ1-2,CASSLLRTYGYTF
TRBV24-1,-,TRBJ2-1,CATSVGNEQFF
TRBV6-1,few,TRBJ1-5,CASTRGNSNQPQHF
TRBV27,few,TRBJ2-1,CASSLDLDNEQFF
TRBV6-2/TRBV6-3,-,TRBJ2-2,CASSYSTAGGPDTGELFF
TRBV2,few,TRBJ1-5,CASSETGLNQPQHF
TRBV7-9,many,TRBJ2-7,CASSYGDNEQYF
TRBV20-1,-,TRBJ1-5,CSARDLKTPEPQHF
TRBV29-1,few,TRBJ1-2,CSVGTGLGYTF
TRBV30,-,TRBJ1-1,CAWSPGTLIKAFF
TRBV15,-,TRBJ2-7,CATSSGGSGTYF
TRBV4-3,many,TRBJ1-6,CASSQSSSYNSPLHF
TRBV2,-,TRBJ2-7,CASSGDRGNSYEQYF
TRBV18,-,TRBJ2-7,CASSEQGKASEQYF
TRBV12-3/TRBV12-4,many,TRBJ1-4,CASSLSSTSEKLFF
TRBV6-5,few,TRBJ2-5,CASTPPGRSQETQYF
TRBV3-2,many,TRBJ2-7,CASSLPPWIEACEQYF
TRBV7-8,many,TRBJ2-1,CASSLEARTAFGEQFF
TRBV29-1,-,TRBJ2-3,CSVVQGTTDTQYF
TRBV15,-,TRBJ2-3,CATSSRLVGGTDTQYF
TRBV30,few,TRBJ1-6,CAWSQEAPLHF
TRBV7-9,few,TRBJ2-1,CAISPGTGLKFYSEQFF
TRBV18,few,TRBJ1-4,CASSRPTRDTQKLFF
TRBV2,-,TRBJ2-7,CASSLGGPPYEQYF
TRBV5-1,few,TRBJ2-1,CASSSIAGGRTDEQFF
TRBV5-6,few,TRBJ2-7,CASSLVGEQYF
TRBV7-2,few,TRBJ2-5,CASSFRGYHQETQYF
TRBV18,many,TRBJ2-7,CASSPSSGSEHEQYF
TRBV2,few,TRBJ1-2,CASSYTGRGYTF
TRBV3-1,-,TRBJ2-7,CASSPAPTSVPLGEQYF
TRBV6-2/TRBV6-3,many,TRBJ2-3,CASSYFRGQGKDTQYF
TRBV7-9,many,TRBJ1-2,CASSPGQPRDTF
TRBV4-3,many,TRBJ1-2,CASSQDLGREGGYTF
TRBV5-5,few,TRBJ1-5,CASSPQGANNQPQHF
TRBV20-1,few,TRBJ2-7,CSAERAGGYEQYF
TRBV12-3/TRBV12-4,-,TRBJ2-1,CASSDGTGGPNEQFF